This passage covers 5 T cell receptor beta chains from one sample sequenced in a study of T cell responses to AZD1222 COVID-19 vaccine. Assay used: immunoSEQ multiplex PCR; TCRdb lists only in-frame clones, some missing. The sample comprises more than 80,000 clones, around 85% of which are singletons, and more than 3% rests with the top ten. The specimen was peripheral blood, collected 28 days after the second AZD1222 dose. These receptors all come from an adult who received the AZD1222 COVID-19 vaccine.

This chain uses TRBV2 with TRBJ1-2, with a possible D match to TRBD1 (5 bases). Looked up from germline, CDR1 is SNHLY and CDR2 is FYNNEI. The V and J ends lost 6 bases and 8 bases respectively, with 16 bases between them. The CDR3 spans 13 residues. The CDR3 protein is CASSPMRGFGYTF. As DNA, the CDR3 is TGTGCCAGCAGCCCTATGAGGGGTTTCGGCTACACCTTC.

The chain has TRBV27 and TRBJ1-2; 9 bases align to TRBD1. Per the germline V gene, CDR1 is MNHEY and CDR2 is SMNVEV (reference sequence). J was trimmed by 7 bases and V by 5 bases; bases with no gene match: 5. The CDR3 totals 13 residues. The CDR3: CASSTGGATGYTF. CDR3 sequence (DNA): TGTGCCAGCAGTACAGGGGGCGCGACTGGCTACACCTTC.

This chain uses TRBV5-4 with TRBJ1-2; D is uncertain. V was cut by 10 bases and J by 2 bases, with 12 bases left in between. The CDR3 length is 12 residues. CDR1 is SGHNT and CDR2 is YYREEE in the germline V gene (reference sequence). The CDR3 coding sequence is TGTGCCTTCCAGACGGAAAACTATGGCTACACCTTC. It specifies CAFQTENYGYTF. The full variable domain, completed using reference TRBV5-4 and TRBJ1-2, is ETGVTQSPTHLIKTRGQQVTLRCSSQSGHNTVSWYQQALGQGPQFIFQYYREEENGRGNFPPRFSGLQFPNYSSELNVNALELDDSALYLCAFQTENYGYTFGSGTRLTVV.

The chain couples TRBV2 to TRBJ2-1; TRBD2 agrees at 8 bases. The CDR3 sequence is 15 residues long. CDR1 SNHLY and CDR2 FYNNEI come from the germline V gene. The J segment lost 4 bases and the V segment lost 7 bases, leaving 9 bases of the junction unmatched. The CDR3, as DNA: TGTGCCAGCACCGAGGGCGGGGGGCCGTACAATGAGCAGTTCTTC. Encoded protein: CASTEGGGPYNEQFF.

A few counts support this clone. V is TRBV4-2 and J is TRBJ2-7; weak D call: TRBD1 (7 bases). The germline gives CDR1 LGHNA, CDR2 YNFKEQ. Trimming pared 1 base from V and 5 bases from J, leaving 15 bases between. CDR3 size: 15 residues. The CDR3, as DNA: TGTGCCAGCAGCCAAGCTCCCAGGGGGGTCAACGAGCAGTACTTC. Its translation: CASSQAPRGVNEQYF.